The 28 T cell receptor beta chains below all came from one sample that was sequenced in a study of blood T cells in healthy people across ages (dated by TCRdb to between 2014 and 2017). Library construction relied on 5' RACE. For sequencing, an Illumina HiSeq 2500 was employed. A second PCR of about 6 to 11 cycles was run with a J-beta primer mix and a sample-barcoded 5' primer. TCRdb reworked the public reads: Q25 trimming with fastp, MiXCR clone assembly, productive beta chains retained. Rows with one shared CDR3 protein collapse into an entry with the most common genes and DNA. This sample lists approximately 730,000 distinct CDR3 sequences; about 48% were detected once. Together, the top ten hold approximately 40% of the sample. Sequencing was done on a sample of blood. Receptor source: a man at least 80 years old in good health.

The sample holds a few counts of this clonotype. J is TRBJ2-7 and V is TRBV21-1; the table's D gene call, TRBD2, was not cross checked with the DNA. TRBV21-1 is marked as a pseudogene. There are 14 residues in the CDR3. CDR3 in DNA: TGTGCCAGCAGCAAGACTAGCGGGACCTACGAGCAGTACTTC. This encodes CASSKTSGTYEQYF.

This clonotype was detected only a few times. This rearrangement joins TRBV28 to TRBJ1-6; no clear D. This CDR3 has 14 amino acids. Germline CDR1 and CDR2: MDHEN and SYDVKM. Trimming pared 6 bases from V and 3 bases from J, leaving 9 bases between. The CDR3 loop reads CASRGGLYNSPLHF. The CDR3 bases are TGTGCCAGCAGAGGAGGCCTCTATAATTCACCCCTCCACTTT.

CDR3 DNA sequence: TGCAGCGCTTTCCAGCGGGACAGGGGGCAACCCCACTATGGCTACACCTTC. Encoded protein: CSAFQRDRGQPHYGYTF. The rearrangement joins TRBV29-1 to TRBJ1-2, with TRBD1 identical over 12 bases. In germline, CDR1 is SQVTM, CDR2 ANQGSEA. With 7 bases clipped from V and 3 bases from J, the junction kept 15 bases outside the gene matches. The CDR3 consists of 17 residues.

The J gene is TRBJ2-2, the V gene TRBV20-1; 7 bases line up with TRBD2. V lost 2 bases and J lost 2; bases outside the gene matches: 2. Germline CDR1 DFQATT, CDR2 SNEGSKA (reference sequence). CDR3 length: 14 residues. Here the CDR3 reads CSARPGGNTGELFF. Written as DNA, the CDR3 is TGCAGTGCTAGACCGGGAGGTAACACCGGGGAGCTGTTTTTT.

The chain combines TRBV6-4 with TRBJ1-1; D perhaps matches TRBD1 (6 bases). The CDR3 extends over 14 amino acids. Germline V lookup: CDR1 MRHNA, CDR2 SNTAGT. The V gene lost 2 bases and the J gene lost 1 base, with 8 bases spanning the gap. CDR3 nucleotides: TGTGCCAGCAGTGACGCGGACAGGAACACTGAAGCTTTCTTT. This codes for CASSDADRNTEAFF.

CDR3 sequence (DNA): TGTGCCAGCAGCGGGACCCACAATGAGCAGTTCTTC. It specifies CASSGTHNEQFF. V is TRBV9 and J is TRBJ2-1; D gene ambiguous. This CDR3 has 12 amino acids. V shed 3 bases and J shed 5 bases, with 6 bases lying between them. CDR1 is SGDLS and CDR2 is YYNGEE in the germline V gene.

J is TRBJ1-4 and V is TRBV9, with D possibly TRBD1 on 6 matching bases. Deletions cut 3 bases from V and 5 bases from J, with 11 bases between. Looked up from germline, CDR1 is SGDLS and CDR2 is YYNGEE. This CDR3 is 14 amino acids long. The CDR3 loop is CASSAGRGNEKLFF. The CDR3 DNA reads as TGTGCCAGCAGCGCGGGGAGGGGGAATGAAAAACTGTTTTTT. Supplemented by reference TRBV9 and TRBJ1-4, the full variable domain reads DSGVTQTPKHLITATGQRVTLRCSPRSGDLSVYWYQQSLDQGLQFLIQYYNGEERAKGNILERFSAQQFPDLHSELNLSSLELGDSALYFCASSAGRGNEKLFFGSGTQLSVL.

The chain uses TRBV20-1 and TRBJ2-4; D might be TRBD1 (6 bases). Per the germline V gene, CDR1 is DFQATT and CDR2 is SNEGSKA (reference sequence). The CDR3 is 15 amino acids. V was trimmed by 0 bases and J by 6 bases, leaving 15 bases between them. The CDR3 nucleotides read TGCAGTGCTAGAGATTGGGGGCAGGGTGGAAACATTCAGTACTTC. Translation gives CSARDWGQGGNIQYF.

The CDR3 protein is CSARDTQGNGYTF. The CDR3 DNA follows: TGCAGTGCTAGAGATACGCAGGGAAATGGCTACACCTTC. The chain joins TRBV20-1 to TRBJ1-2; a weak D match, TRBD1 (5 bases). This CDR3 is built from 13 residues. With 0 bases removed from V and 6 bases from J, the gap between germline ends came to 11 bases. Germline V CDR1 and CDR2: DFQATT, SNEGSKA (reference sequence).

This clonotype was seen only a few times. This chain uses TRBV14 with TRBJ2-1; D possibly uses TRBD1 or TRBD2 (5 bases each). In germline, CDR1 is SGHDN, CDR2 FVKESK. Trimming took off 8 bases at V and 2 bases at J, with 10 bases between the two ends. CDR3 length equals 13 residues. The CDR3 DNA reads as TGTGCCAGCGATGAGGGGCCCTACAATGAGCAGTTCTTC. Encoded protein: CASDEGPYNEQFF. The full variable domain, its missing parts supplied by reference TRBV14 and TRBJ2-1, is EAGVTQFPSHSVIEKGQTVTLRCDPISGHDNLYWYRRVMGKEIKFLLHFVKESKQDESGMPNNRFLAERTGGTYSTLKVQPAELEDSGVYFCASDEGPYNEQFFGPGTRLTVL.

This clonotype has just a few counts. The chain carries TRBV10-3 and TRBJ2-7; D call uncertain. The CDR3 is 12 residues long. Trimming cost V 4 bases and J 2 bases, with 6 bases left between them. In germline, CDR1 is ENHRY, CDR2 SYGVKD. The CDR3 is CAISGPPYEQYF. CDR3 nucleotides: TGTGCCATCAGTGGTCCTCCCTACGAGCAGTACTTC.

The table lists this clonotype with a few counts. The J gene is TRBJ2-3, the V gene TRBV20-1; TRBD2 matches at 10 bases. Trimming at V came to 0 bases and at J to 4 bases, leaving 4 bases not matched to a gene. CDR1 is DFQATT and CDR2 is SNEGSKA in the germline V gene (reference sequence). The CDR3 loop spans 15 amino acids. CDR3 protein: CSARDSGRKADTQYF. As DNA, the CDR3 is TGCAGTGCTAGAGATAGCGGGAGGAAAGCAGATACGCAGTATTTT.

The chain joins TRBV27 to TRBJ2-7; D is possibly TRBD2 (5 bases). The CDR3 is 14 residues long. Germline lookup yields CDR1 MNHEY and CDR2 SMNVEV (reference sequence). Trimming took 3 bases from V and 3 from J, leaving 12 bases between them. The CDR3 here is CASSLGLGDYEQYF. The CDR3 nucleotides are TGTGCCAGCAGTTTGGGTTTGGGAGACTACGAGCAGTACTTC.

V is TRBV7-2 and J is TRBJ2-2; no clear D. This CDR3 region has 14 residues. The V end was cut by 4 bases, the J end by 6 bases, with 12 bases between. Germline CDR1 reads SGHTA; CDR2 reads FQGNSA. This chain's CDR3 is CASSSAGGPGELFF. In DNA, the CDR3 is TGTGCCAGCAGCTCGGCTGGCGGTCCCGGGGAGCTGTTTTTT.

This chain links TRBV3-1 with TRBJ2-1; TRBD2 matches 10 bases. CDR3 length equals 15 residues. V dropped 2 bases and J dropped 7; count of bases not matched to a gene: 5. In germline, CDR1 is LGHDT, CDR2 YNNKEL (reference sequence). Here the CDR3 DNA reads TGTGCCAGCAGCCAATCTAGCGGGAGATGGAATGAGCAGTTCTTC. As protein: CASSQSSGRWNEQFF.

The V call is TRBV5-1, the J call TRBJ1-4; possibly TRBD1 for D (5 bases). V dropped 7 bases and J dropped 3 bases, with 10 bases sitting between them. Germline CDR1 reads SGHRS; CDR2 reads YFSETQ. The CDR3 extends over 13 amino acids. The CDR3 sequence is CASGKGPNEKLFF. DNA of the CDR3: TGCGCCAGCGGTAAGGGGCCTAATGAAAAACTGTTTTTT.

V is TRBV28 and J is TRBJ2-7; D may be TRBD1 or TRBD2 (5 bases each). The CDR3 covers 15 residues. Trimming took off 3 bases at V and 0 bases at J, with 12 bases between the two ends. CDR1 MDHEN and CDR2 SYDVKM come from the germline V gene. CDR3 loop: CASSFSGRVSYEQYF. CDR3 DNA sequence: TGTGCCAGCAGTTTCAGCGGCAGGGTCTCCTACGAGCAGTACTTC.

This clonotype was counted only a few times. The gene calls are TRBV5-1 and TRBJ2-5; tentatively, D is TRBD1 or TRBD2 (5 bases each). The CDR3 is made up of 16 amino acids. The V end lost 3 bases, the J end lost 2 bases, and 17 bases lay between the germline ends. Germline V lookup: CDR1 SGHRS, CDR2 YFSETQ. This CDR3 reads CASSSPRLGDQETQYF. CDR3 nucleotide sequence: TGCGCCAGCAGCTCCCCCAGGCTGGGGGATCAAGAGACCCAGTACTTC.

J is TRBJ2-7 and V is TRBV11-3; a possible D gene is TRBD2 (6 bases). The DNA end is a closer match to TRBJ2-5, so the J assignment may be wrong. CDR1 and CDR2 from the germline V gene are SGHNT and YENEEA. This CDR3 contains 14 residues. This CDR3 reads CASSSGDVQETQYF. CDR3 DNA sequence: TGTGCCAGCAGCTCGGGGGACGTCCAAGAGACCCAGTACTTC.

The gene calls are TRBV5-1 and TRBJ2-1; weak D call: TRBD1 (5 bases). V was cut by 0 bases and J by 5 bases, with 12 bases left in between. Germline V gene sequence: CDR1 SGHRS, CDR2 YFSETQ. The CDR3 loop spans 15 amino acids. The CDR3, as DNA: TGCGCCAGCAGCTTGGAAGGGGCTTGGAACAATGAGCAGTTCTTC. Its translation: CASSLEGAWNNEQFF.

A few counts support this clonotype. The rearrangement links TRBV5-1 to TRBJ2-5, with 7 bases matching TRBD1. Germline CDR1 SGHRS, CDR2 YFSETQ. V dropped 3 bases and J dropped 1; count of bases not matched to a gene: 3. The CDR3 runs to 14 residues. As DNA, the CDR3 is TGCGCCAGCAGCTACGACAGGGCCCAAGAGACCCAGTACTTC. Its protein is CASSYDRAQETQYF.

The V call is TRBV12-3 or TRBV12-4, the J call TRBJ2-7, with D possibly TRBD1 on 6 matching bases. The CDR3 is made up of 16 amino acids. The V gene lost 6 bases and the J gene lost 3 bases, with 21 bases spanning the gap. The CDR3 region has the DNA TGTGCCAGCAGCCGCGGACAGCCACCGCCTAACTACGAGCAGTACTTC. Its protein product is CASSRGQPPPNYEQYF.

V and J are TRBV7-8 and TRBJ1-4; 7 bases fit TRBD1. Germline V gene lookup returns CDR1 SGHVS and CDR2 FQNEAQ. The CDR3 length is 18 residues. The trim removed 5 bases at V and 1 base at J, leaving 13 bases unmatched. This CDR3 reads CASSPSPTGAGTNEKLFF. The CDR3 coding sequence is TGTGCCAGCAGCCCAAGCCCAACAGGGGCCGGAACTAATGAAAAACTGTTTTTT. Together with reference TRBV7-8 and TRBJ1-4, the CDR3 gives the full variable domain: GAGVSQSPRYKVAKRGQDVALRCDPISGHVSLFWYQQALGQGPEFLTYFQNEAQLDKSGLPSDRFFAERPEGSVSTLKIQRTQQEDSAVYLCASSPSPTGAGTNEKLFFGSGTQLSVL.

This chain links TRBV21-1 with TRBJ2-3; the table's D gene call, TRBD2, was not cross checked with the DNA. TRBV21-1 is a known pseudogene. The CDR3 consists of 17 residues. DNA for the CDR3: TGTGCCAGCAGCAAGCCCCACCGGGACTACGGCACAGATACGCAGTATTTT. It encodes CASSKPHRDYGTDTQYF.

This chain joins TRBV20-1 and TRBJ2-7, with D perhaps given as TRBD1 or TRBD2 (6 bases each). Trimming stripped 0 bases from V and 10 bases from J, with 19 bases between. CDR1 DFQATT and CDR2 SNEGSKA come from the germline V gene (reference sequence). CDR3 length: 14 residues. CDR3 bases: TGCAGTGCTAGAGATACGCAGGGGCCGGGGGAACAGTACTTC. This encodes CSARDTQGPGEQYF.

This clonotype was seen a few times. The chain joins TRBV7-2 to TRBJ1-2; tentatively, D is TRBD1 (6 bases). V was shortened by 2 bases and J by 7 bases, with 17 bases between the two germline ends. The CDR3 runs to 15 residues. CDR1 and CDR2 (germline): SGHTA, FQGNSA. The CDR3 is CASSLTGLSSFGYTF. The CDR3 nucleotides read TGTGCCAGCAGCTTAACAGGGCTATCGAGTTTTGGCTACACCTTC.

This clonotype was picked up a small number of times. The V gene is TRBV6-5, the J gene TRBJ1-2; TRBD1 might be the D (5 bases). This CDR3 region has 15 residues. CDR1 is MNHEY and CDR2 is SVGAGI in the germline V gene. V lost 4 bases and J 4 bases, leaving 16 bases between the germline ends. CDR3 sequence: CASSSYLGQIYGYTF. As DNA, the CDR3 is TGTGCCAGCAGTTCCTATCTGGGGCAGATCTATGGCTACACCTTC.

CDR3 coding DNA: TGTGCCAGCAGCTCCATATCCGGCGGGAGCTCCTACAATGAGCAGTTCTTC. It is translated as CASSSISGGSSYNEQFF. This chain uses TRBV7-2 with TRBJ2-1; 7 nucleotides agree with TRBD2. There are 17 residues in the CDR3. With V trimmed by 4 bases and J by 0 bases, 9 bases remained unmatched. The V gene's germline CDR1 is SGHTA and CDR2 FQGNSA.